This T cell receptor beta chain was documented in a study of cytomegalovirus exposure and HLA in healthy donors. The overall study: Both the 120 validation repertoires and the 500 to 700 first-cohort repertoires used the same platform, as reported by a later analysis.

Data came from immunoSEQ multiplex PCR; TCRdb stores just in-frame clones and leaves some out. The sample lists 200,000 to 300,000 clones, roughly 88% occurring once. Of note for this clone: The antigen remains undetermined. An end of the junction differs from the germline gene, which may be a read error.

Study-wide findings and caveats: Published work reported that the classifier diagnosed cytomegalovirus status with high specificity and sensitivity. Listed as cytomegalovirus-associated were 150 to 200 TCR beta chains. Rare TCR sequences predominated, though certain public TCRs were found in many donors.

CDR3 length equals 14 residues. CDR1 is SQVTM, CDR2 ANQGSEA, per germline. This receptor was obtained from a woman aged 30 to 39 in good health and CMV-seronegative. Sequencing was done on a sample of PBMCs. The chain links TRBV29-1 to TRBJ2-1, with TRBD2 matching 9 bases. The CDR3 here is CSVEGTSRDNEQFF. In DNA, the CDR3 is TGCAGCGTCGAAGGGACTAGCCGAGACAATGAGCAGTTCTTC.